This TCR beta chain was captured by sequencing in a study of vaccination and CD4 T cells after COVID-19. Findings and caveats of the study: There was no significant change from around 20 to 38 median reactive clonotypes.

The treatment was: roughly 10-day PBMC culture with coronavirus spike peptide pools or control peptides (ViraFEST assay). Sequenced with the Oncomine TCR Beta short-read assay was DNA taken from cultured CD4+ T cells. TCRdb re-called the PCR reads with MiXCR, one entry per CDR3 protein. The sample lists approximately 19,000 distinct CDR3 sequences, roughly 51% occurring once. As for this clonotype: Its target is not known.

Germline CDR1 and CDR2: SQVTM and ANQGSEA. The CDR3 is 14 amino acids. Between the trimmed V and J ends, which lost 7 bases and 4 bases, there was a span of 18 bases. The chain couples TRBV29-1 to TRBJ2-3; a weak D match, TRBD2 (6 bases). Sequencing input: CD4+ T cells from blood, cultured in vitro. This clonotype was obtained from a human donor who had recovered from COVID-19. CDR3 DNA: TGCAGCGCTCGTCGGCGGGAAGTCGCAGATACGCAGTATTTT. Translated: CSARRREVADTQYF.